The rows below give T cell receptor beta chains drawn from one sample of a study of brain T cells in children with intractable seizures. The data were produced by immunoSEQ multiplex PCR, yet TCRdb's version contains in-frame clones alone and is incomplete. The data show 340,000 or so clones, 93% seen once. The sample in question was peripheral blood, obtained less than 6 months after surgery. These receptor sequences come from a boy less than two years old with tuberous sclerosis and intractable seizures. Both conserved end residues are trimmed from each CDR3. A D gene is named only where the DNA matches it firmly.

d_call	v_call	j_call	cdr3_aa
-	TRBV7-2	TRBJ2-7	ASSAPADNSYEQY
TRBD1	TRBV7-9	TRBJ1-4	ASSLQGAGEKLF
TRBD1	TRBV7-8	TRBJ2-1	ASSRFDRGPYNEQF
TRBD1	TRBV19	TRBJ2-2	ASSIRDRGSGELF
-	TRBV14	TRBJ1-2	ASSQDGRARGYT
-	TRBV5-4	TRBJ2-4	ASREGGAGGPKNIQY
-	TRBV3-1/TRBV3-2	TRBJ1-6	ASSQDNPRRRPGSPLH
-	TRBV3-1/TRBV3-2	TRBJ2-1	ASSPRLRLGEQF
-	TRBV11-1	TRBJ1-1	ASSNRVRNTEAF
-	TRBV4-1	TRBJ1-1	ASSQETINSNTEAF
-	TRBV12-3/TRBV12-4	TRBJ2-7	ASGSGGEEQY
TRBD1	TRBV30	TRBJ1-5	AWSVRGLSNQPQH
TRBD1	TRBV3-1/TRBV3-2	TRBJ2-7	ASSHGTANEQY
-	TRBV5-4	TRBJ1-2	ASIGKSGGYT
-	TRBV11-3	TRBJ2-3	ASSRRTVADTQY
-	TRBV5-6	TRBJ2-1	ASSLGTGRQF
TRBD2	TRBV6-5	TRBJ2-7	ASSYGAGGREQY
-	TRBV3-1/TRBV3-2	TRBJ1-2	ASSPDSNYGYT
TRBD2	TRBV2	TRBJ2-1	ASSAGTKADYNEQF
-	TRBV5-4	TRBJ2-5	ASSLVGGPGFRTQY
-	TRBV19	TRBJ1-3	ASSIEDQGNTIY
-	TRBV14	TRBJ2-4	ASSHGYGINIQY
TRBD1	TRBV10-3	TRBJ2-5	AIRPGQGETQY
TRBD2	TRBV5-1	TRBJ2-1	ASSFGRLAEYNEQF
TRBD1	TRBV6-5	TRBJ1-5	ASRRDSNHQPQH
-	TRBV19	TRBJ1-2	ASSIDGFAVGGYT
-	TRBV19	TRBJ2-7	ASSIPYEQY
TRBD2	TRBV27	TRBJ2-7	ATGGRGPYEQY
-	TRBV27	TRBJ2-5	ASSSAPQGEETQY
-	TRBV7-8	TRBJ2-2	ASSVPGRAGELF
TRBD2	TRBV19	TRBJ2-1	ASSIGPYGGESSYNEQF
-	TRBV7-3	TRBJ2-2	ASSLLGRGLNTGELF
-	TRBV11-2	TRBJ2-1	ASSFWTVDYNEQF
TRBD1	TRBV9	TRBJ2-1	ASSVEGTVGNEQF
-	TRBV7-9	TRBJ2-1	ASSPAPEQF